The 20 T cell receptor beta chains listed next were all sequenced from one sample in a study of Ad26.COV2.S vaccination and SARS-CoV-2 variants. Specified treatment: about 20 received Ad26.COV2.S at low or high dose, single or two shots; about 5 received placebo; per-sample allocation not given. Samples were taken on day 63 after the first vaccine or placebo injection. Profiling relied on immunoSEQ multiplex PCR, and the TCRdb table lists in-frame clones only, not all of them. The sample yields about 410,000 clones, 75% to 90% seen once. The sequenced sample was peripheral blood, obtained in a trial of Ad26.COV2.S vaccine versus placebo. The receptors come from a person between 18 and 65 years old who received the Ad26.COV2.S COVID-19 vaccine or a placebo.

V is TRBV9 and J is TRBJ1-1; D is possibly TRBD1 (5 bases). This CDR3 is built from 14 residues. The germline V and J ends were trimmed by 7 bases and 2 bases, with 15 bases remaining between them. CDR1 and CDR2 (germline): SGDLS, YYNGEE. CDR3 bases: TGTGCCAGCGCCCCGGTGGGGGGAAACACTGAAGCTTTCTTT. This sequence encodes CASAPVGGNTEAFF.

The CDR3, as DNA: TGTGCCAGCAGCTTATTTACTTTTTTCGGGGCTCGAGAATATGAAGCTTTCTTT. It codes for CASSLFTFFGAREYEAFF. The genes are TRBV13 and TRBJ1-1, with a weak D call TRBD1 (5 bases). Trimming removed 2 bases at V and 7 bases at J, with 26 bases between. CDR1 PRHDT and CDR2 FYEKMQ come from the germline V gene (reference sequence). The length of the CDR3 is 18 residues. Complete variable domain (other parts from reference TRBV13 and TRBJ1-1): AAGVIQSPRHLIKEKRETATLKCYPIPRHDTVYWYQQGPGQDPQFLISFYEKMQSDKGSIPDRFSAQQFSDYHSELNMSSLELGDSALYFCASSLFTFFGAREYEAFFGQGTRLTVV.

The chain links TRBV29-1 to TRBJ2-7; D perhaps matches TRBD1 (5 bases). This CDR3 contains 12 residues. The germline V and J ends were trimmed by 4 bases and 1 base, with 8 bases remaining between them. Germline V CDR1 and CDR2: SQVTM, ANQGSEA. CDR3 DNA: TGCAGCGTTGCGCAGGGATCCTACGAGCAGTACTTC. Encoded protein: CSVAQGSYEQYF.

With regard to this clone: Other DNA sequences in the same sample also yield this CDR3. The chain links TRBV3-1 (or the pseudogene TRBV3-2) to TRBJ1-5; unclear D gene. V was cut by 1 base and J by 6 bases, with 7 bases left in between. The CDR3 loop spans 13 amino acids. Germline-derived CDR1 and CDR2 are LGHDT and YNNKEL (reference sequence). In DNA form, the CDR3 reads TGTGCCAGCAGCCAAGGATTAGGTCAGCCCCAGCATTTT. Encoded protein: CASSQGLGQPQHF.

The rearrangement joins TRBV5-4 to TRBJ2-7; 8 bases fit TRBD2. The CDR3 runs to 14 residues. Germline CDR1 SGHNT, CDR2 YYREEE (reference sequence). V shed 3 bases, J shed 0 bases, and the junction held 2 bases outside the gene matches. In nucleotides, the CDR3 is TGTGCCAGCAGCTCCGGGACTAGCTCCTACGAGCAGTACTTC. Amino acids: CASSSGTSSYEQYF.

This clone was found once. The chain has TRBV6-6 and TRBJ1-5; D gene uncertain. Germline CDR1 MNHNY, CDR2 SVGAGI (reference sequence). Trimming left V 6 bases short and J 11 bases short, with 14 bases between. The CDR3 runs 12 residues. The CDR3 loop is CASSPSFGSQHF. CDR3 coding DNA: TGTGCCAGCAGCCCATCTTTTGGCTCCCAGCATTTT.

This clone occurred a few times. The V gene is TRBV6-5, the J gene TRBJ1-3, with 7 nucleotides matching TRBD1. This CDR3 comprises 14 residues. Germline loops: CDR1 MNHEY, CDR2 SVGAGI. With V trimmed by 5 bases and J by 2 bases, 3 bases remained unmatched. CDR3 nucleotides: TGTGCCAGCAGTACAGGGGTAGCTGGAAACACCATATATTTT. It codes for CASSTGVAGNTIYF.

The chain links TRBV18 to TRBJ2-1; D unclear. The CDR3 has 12 residues. The germline gives CDR1 KGHSH, CDR2 LQKENI. V lost 0 bases and J 8 bases, leaving 5 bases between the germline ends. The CDR3: CASSPPSDEQFF. The CDR3 DNA follows: TGTGCCAGCTCACCACCGAGTGATGAGCAGTTCTTC.

V usage is TRBV5-5 and J usage is TRBJ1-2; perhaps TRBD1 as D (5 bases). The germline V gene encodes CDR1 SGHKS and CDR2 YYEKEE (reference sequence). CDR3 length: 15 residues. Trimming removed 1 base from V and 6 bases from J, with 16 bases in between. CDR3 loop: CASSLYPGLNDGYTF. Here the CDR3 DNA reads TGTGCCAGCAGCTTGTATCCGGGACTGAACGATGGCTACACCTTC.

The chain couples TRBV6-5 to TRBJ2-1, with 9 bases identical to TRBD2. CDR3 size: 15 residues. V lost 5 bases and J lost 8; bases outside the gene matches: 10. Germline values: CDR1 MNHEY, CDR2 SVGAGI. CDR3 residues: CASSPRRGGADEQFF. CDR3 sequence (DNA): TGTGCCAGCAGTCCCCGCCGCGGGGGGGCCGATGAGCAGTTCTTC.

This chain links TRBV24-1 with TRBJ2-7; D not certain. CDR3 length: 13 amino acids. The germline V gene has CDR1 KGHDR and CDR2 SFDVKD. V lost 3 bases, J lost 5 bases, and 10 bases lay in between. CDR3 sequence (DNA): TGTGCCACCAGTGATACAACGACCAACGAGCAGTACTTC. It codes for CATSDTTTNEQYF.

The V gene is TRBV2, the J gene TRBJ1-3; D possibly corresponds to TRBD1 (6 bases). The CDR3 extends over 15 amino acids. In germline, CDR1 is SNHLY, CDR2 FYNNEI. Trimming stripped 6 bases from V and 0 bases from J, with 12 bases between. CDR3 sequence (DNA): TGTGCCAGCAGACCGTGGACAGCCTCTGGAAACACCATATATTTT. It is translated as CASRPWTASGNTIYF.

This rearrangement joins TRBV27 to TRBJ1-3, with 7 bases aligning to TRBD1. The V segment lost 5 bases and the J segment 1 base; nucleotides outside the gene matches: 2. This CDR3 is 14 amino acids long. Looked up from germline, CDR1 is MNHEY and CDR2 is SMNVEV (reference sequence). Here the CDR3 reads CASSARGSGNTIYF. The CDR3 DNA reads TGTGCCAGCAGTGCCAGGGGGTCTGGAAACACCATATATTTT.

This clone was seen only a few times. V usage is TRBV12-3 or TRBV12-4 and J usage is TRBJ2-7; D possibly matches TRBD1 or TRBD2 (5 bases each). The CDR3 consists of 13 residues. The ends were cut back, 6 bases at V and 6 bases at J, with 15 bases in the middle. As DNA, the CDR3 is TGTGCCAGCAGCCTCGGGACCGCCGTCGAGCAGTACTTC. Translated, it gives CASSLGTAVEQYF.

This chain links TRBV30 with TRBJ1-3; a weak D match, TRBD1 (6 bases). This CDR3 region has 13 residues. The V gene's germline CDR1 is GTSNPN and CDR2 SVGIG (reference sequence). V was clipped by 1 base and J by 3 bases, with 7 bases between them. The DNA of the CDR3 is TGTGCCTGGAGTGGGACAGATGGAAACACCATATATTTT. Translation gives CAWSGTDGNTIYF.

J is TRBJ2-7 and V is TRBV6-5; tentatively, D is TRBD2 (6 bases). Germline V gene data show CDR1 as MNHEY and CDR2 as SVGAGI. Trimming left V 6 bases short and J 3 bases short, with 15 bases between. This CDR3 spans 14 amino acids. DNA of the CDR3: TGTGCCAGCAGCCCGGTGGGAGGAAACTACGAGCAGTACTTC. Encoded protein: CASSPVGGNYEQYF.

Only one count was recorded for this clone. The chain carries TRBV24-1 and TRBJ1-5; weak D call: TRBD1 (5 bases). The CDR3 length is 17 residues. The germline CDR1 and CDR2 sequences are KGHDR and SFDVKD. V was pared by 4 bases and J by 1 base, with 16 bases between. In nucleotides, the CDR3 is TGTGCCACCAGTGACCCCAATGGACACCCAAGCAATCAGCCCCAGCATTTT. Protein sequence: CATSDPNGHPSNQPQHF.

The genes are TRBV24-1 and TRBJ2-4; 7 nucleotides match TRBD2. Germline trimming cut 2 bases from V and 12 bases from J; bases unmatched to any gene: 6. The germline V gene encodes CDR1 KGHDR and CDR2 SFDVKD. This CDR3 contains 13 residues. The CDR3 DNA reads as TGTGCCACCAGTGATTGGACGGGGGGACCTCAGTACTTC. Protein product: CATSDWTGGPQYF.

The chain uses TRBV6-2 or TRBV6-3 and TRBJ2-7; a weak D match, TRBD2 (5 bases). Germline values: CDR1 MNHEY, CDR2 SVGEGT. This CDR3 is 14 amino acids long. With 3 bases removed from V and 2 bases from J, the gap between germline ends came to 11 bases. CDR3 DNA: TGTGCCAGCAGTTATCGGACTGGAGCCTACGAGCAGTACTTC. It codes for CASSYRTGAYEQYF.

This clone was detected once. The chain is built from TRBV20-1 and TRBJ1-5; no firm D call. This CDR3 is built from 13 residues. Germline V gene sequence: CDR1 DFQATT, CDR2 SNEGSKA (reference sequence). The V and J ends lost 3 bases and 0 bases respectively, with 6 bases between them. CDR3 region: CSASVVSNQPQHF. The DNA for the CDR3 is TGCAGTGCTAGTGTGGTTAGCAATCAGCCCCAGCATTTT.